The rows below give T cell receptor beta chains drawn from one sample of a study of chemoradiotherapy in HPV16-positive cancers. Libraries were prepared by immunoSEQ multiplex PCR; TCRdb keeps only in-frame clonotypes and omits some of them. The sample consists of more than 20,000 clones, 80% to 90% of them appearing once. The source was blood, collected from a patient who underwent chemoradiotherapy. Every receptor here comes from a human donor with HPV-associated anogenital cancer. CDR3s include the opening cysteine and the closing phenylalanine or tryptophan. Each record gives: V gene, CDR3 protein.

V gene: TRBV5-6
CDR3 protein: CASSRQRDRGEETQYF

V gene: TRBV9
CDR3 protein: CASSVGSPGASYEQYF

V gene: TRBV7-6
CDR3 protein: CASSVTSGRSTDTQYF

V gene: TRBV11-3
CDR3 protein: CASRDGQVNTGELFF

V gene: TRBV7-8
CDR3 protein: CASSLGVGGDEQFF

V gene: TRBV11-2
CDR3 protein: CASSLAQAPGANVLTF

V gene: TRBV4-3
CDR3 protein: CASSQASTEQFF

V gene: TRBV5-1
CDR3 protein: CASSLGGTGGETQYF

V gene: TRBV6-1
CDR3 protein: CASSEQGSRNIQYF

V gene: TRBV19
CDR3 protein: CASTGQGARYSNQPQHF

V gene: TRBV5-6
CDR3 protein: CASTSGALGNQPQHF

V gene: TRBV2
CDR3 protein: CASRERVWGNQPQHF

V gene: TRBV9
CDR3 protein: CASSPRRFENTEAFF

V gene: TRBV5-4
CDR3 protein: CASSWDGMNTEAFF